This TCR beta chain emerged from a study of CD8 T cells in ankylosing spondylitis. Per germline, CDR1 SEHNR and CDR2 FQNEAQ (reference sequence). The J segment lost 10 bases and the V segment lost 0 bases, leaving 6 bases of the junction unmatched. CDR3 size: 16 residues. TCRdb redid the calling of the 5' RACE reads with MiXCR, one entry per CDR3 protein. The repertoire has around 540,000 distinct CDR3 sequences, about 13% of them found once; the top ten carry 6.8%. Notes on this clonotype: The antigen is not known.

Whole-study results and caveats: Earlier literature documents some of the motif variants in reactive arthritis synovial fluid and blood. A TCR beta motif made of several highly homologous variants seemed typical of ankylosing spondylitis blood.

This sequence was found in a male donor with ankylosing spondylitis. What was sequenced was blood, either unsorted or a sorted T cell fraction (not recorded which). The chain carries TRBV7-9 and TRBJ1-6, with 10 bases lining up with TRBD1. The CDR3: CASSLAGTGDRSPLHF. The DNA for the CDR3 is TGTGCCAGCAGCTTAGCCGGGACAGGGGATCGGTCACCCCTCCACTTT.